This TCR beta chain came from a study of cytotoxic CD8 clonotypes in ibrutinib-treated CLL. Points from the study as a whole: Rising at ibrutinib response, clonality subsequently fell back toward baseline at progression.

This clone was counted a few times. What it recognizes is unknown. Sequencing used immunoSEQ multiplex PCR; TCRdb keeps in-frame clones, though not all of them. The table shows about 140,000 clones, with roughly 77% occurring only once. The CDR3 has 16 amino acids. Germline lookup yields CDR1 SGHVS and CDR2 FQNEAQ. Deletions cut 1 base from V and 7 bases from J, with 17 bases between. The genes are TRBV7-8 and TRBJ1-5; a possible D gene is TRBD1 (6 bases). This TCR came from a human donor with chronic lymphocytic leukemia. The starting material was PBMCs, obtained after 12 months of ibrutinib treatment. The DNA for the CDR3 is TGTGCCAGCAGCTTAGATTCCCTGGGGGGCCGGCAGCCCCAGCATTTT. Translation gives CASSLDSLGGRQPQHF. Complete variable domain (other parts from reference TRBV7-8 and TRBJ1-5): GAGVSQSPRYKVAKRGQDVALRCDPISGHVSLFWYQQALGQGPEFLTYFQNEAQLDKSGLPSDRFFAERPEGSVSTLKIQRTQQEDSAVYLCASSLDSLGGRQPQHFGDGTRLSIL.